This entry features one T cell receptor beta chain sequence. Its antigen is not identified. The J segment lost 8 bases and the V segment lost 6 bases, leaving 9 bases of the junction unmatched. Germline assignment: CDR1 KGHSH and CDR2 LQKENI. This CDR3 region has 14 residues. This specimen comes from a study of beta chain features in type 1 diabetes. Study results and caveats: Patients with Type 1 diabetes showed moderately but significantly shorter TCRB CDR3s in all four CD4+ subsets.

Expressed TCRB transcripts got sequenced, as all isolated RNA was reverse transcribed. Using immunoSEQ multiplex PCR, the repertoire was profiled, and TCRdb retains in-frame clones only, with some absent. Among 200,000 to 300,000 clones listed, 11% were seen once. The chain has TRBV18 and TRBJ2-1; TRBD1 matches 8 bases. The receptor comes from a man aged 25-40 years with type 1 diabetes. Sequencing was carried out using naive CD4+ T cells from blood. CDR3 region: CASSPDRAGDEQFF. The CDR3 nucleotides are TGTGCCAGCTCGCCGGACAGGGCCGGCGATGAGCAGTTCTTC.